Listed below are T cell receptor beta chains from one sample, sequenced in a study of blood T cell repertoires in COVID-19. The method was immunoSEQ multiplex PCR; TCRdb's version includes in-frame clones alone and lacks a portion of them. The sample shows about 100,000 clones, about nine tenths of them seen only once. The sequenced sample consisted of peripheral blood. These receptors were taken from a man aged 45 to 65 with active COVID-19. Both conserved end residues are part of each CDR3. The order of the fields is J gene, clone size, V gene, D gene, CDR3 protein, CDR3 DNA. D genes are given only for firm matches. Not all rows give a size; the values are once, few, many and, for expanded clones, a class.

>TRBJ2-6|once|TRBV2|.
CASNTGSYSSGANVLTF
TGTGCCAGCAACACGGGGTCATATAGCTCTGGGGCCAACGTCCTGACTTTC
>TRBJ2-5|.|TRBV7-9|TRBD2
CASSLSGLAGEGQYF
TGTGCCAGCAGCTTATCCGGACTAGCGGGAGAGGGCCAGTACTTC
>TRBJ1-6|.|TRBV5-1|.
CASSWGLEDNSPLHF
TGCGCCAGCAGCTGGGGACTAGAGGATAATTCACCCCTCCACTTT
>TRBJ2-1|.|TRBV21-1|.
CASSKRQGFGFF
TGTGCCAGCAGCAAGAGACAGGGGTTCGGGTTCTTC
>TRBJ1-1|.|TRBV20-1|.
CSARYNTEAFF
TGCAGTGCTAGGTATAACACTGAAGCTTTCTTT
>TRBJ1-1|.|TRBV19|.
CASSMAFEYGTEAFF
TGTGCCAGTAGTATGGCTTTCGAATATGGCACTGAAGCTTTCTTT
>TRBJ2-1|.|TRBV11-2|TRBD2
CASSSTMGLAGSNEQFF
TGTGCCAGCAGCTCCACGATGGGACTAGCGGGAAGTAATGAGCAGTTCTTC
>TRBJ2-5|.|TRBV7-2|TRBD2
CASSLTRAGGKETQYF
TGTGCCAGCAGTTTGACCAGAGCGGGAGGGAAGGAGACCCAGTACTTC
>TRBJ1-5|.|TRBV10-2|.
CASSEDRYNQPQHF
TGCGCCAGCAGTGAAGACAGGTACAATCAGCCCCAGCATTTT
>TRBJ2-1|.|TRBV5-1|.
CASNAGKNNEQFF
TGCGCCAGCAATGCGGGGAAAAACAATGAGCAGTTCTTC
>TRBJ2-7|.|TRBV28|.
CASSVGGFSLREQYF
TGTGCCAGCAGCGTTGGGGGGTTTTCCCTTAGGGAGCAGTACTTC
>TRBJ1-6|.|TRBV19|.
CASSIGQSYNSPLHF
TGTGCCAGTAGTATAGGACAGAGCTATAATTCACCCCTCCACTTT
>TRBJ1-1|.|TRBV12-5|TRBD1
CASGSATGPGTEAFF
TGTGCTAGTGGTTCAGCGACAGGGCCAGGGACTGAAGCTTTCTTT
>TRBJ2-5|.|TRBV6-5|.
CASGTGLETQYF
TGTGCCAGCGGAACAGGGCTGGAGACCCAGTACTTC
>TRBJ1-1|.|TRBV12-3/TRBV12-4|.
CASKQSTEAFF
TGTGCCAGCAAACAGAGCACTGAAGCTTTCTTT
>TRBJ2-1|.|TRBV4-2|.
CASSQEPAGPYNEQFF
TGTGCCAGCAGCCAAGAACCAGCAGGCCCATACAATGAGCAGTTCTTC
>TRBJ2-5|.|TRBV4-2|TRBD2
CASSQERLAGGNKETQYF
TGTGCCAGCAGCCAAGAGAGGCTAGCGGGAGGCAATAAAGAGACCCAGTACTTC
>TRBJ2-1|.|TRBV11-2|TRBD1
CASSPRQGQRISYNEQFF
TGTGCCAGCAGCCCACGCCAGGGACAGCGTATCTCCTACAATGAGCAGTTCTTC
>TRBJ1-5|.|TRBV5-8|TRBD1
CASSPGQTSNQPQHF
TGTGCCAGCAGCCCGGGACAGACAAGCAATCAGCCCCAGCATTTT
>TRBJ2-2|.|TRBV19|TRBD2
CASSSSRLAGETGELFF
TGTGCCAGTAGTTCCTCCCGACTAGCGGGGGAAACCGGGGAGCTGTTTTTT
>TRBJ1-4|.|TRBV7-9|.
CASSLSYGEGEKLFF
TGTGCCAGCAGCTTATCATACGGGGAAGGTGAAAAACTGTTTTTT
>TRBJ1-5|.|TRBV12-3/TRBV12-4|TRBD1
CASSKGGSEPQHF
TGTGCCAGCAGCAAAGGGGGCTCGGAGCCCCAGCATTTT
>TRBJ1-6|.|TRBV28|TRBD1
CASSRTGRISSPLHF
TGTGCCAGCAGTAGGACAGGGCGGATCAGTTCACCCCTCCACTTT
>TRBJ2-1|once|TRBV10-2|TRBD2
CASRSSGEGNEQFF
TGCGCCAGCAGGAGTAGCGGGGAGGGAAATGAGCAGTTCTTC
>TRBJ2-1|.|TRBV5-1|TRBD2
CASSPRKLAGPSSYNEQFF
TGCGCCAGCAGCCCCCGTAAGCTAGCGGGACCAAGCTCCTACAATGAGCAGTTCTTC
>TRBJ2-7|.|TRBV28|.
CASSNRLPYEQYF
TGTGCCAGCAGTAACAGATTACCCTACGAGCAGTACTTC
>TRBJ2-1|once|TRBV9|TRBD1
CASSVRQGGVNEQFF
TGTGCCAGCAGCGTACGACAGGGGGGAGTCAATGAGCAGTTCTTC
>TRBJ1-2|once|TRBV6-5|TRBD1
CASRPGTGEGYTF
TGTGCCAGCAGACCCGGGACAGGGGAAGGCTACACCTTC
>TRBJ2-5|.|TRBV25-1|.
CASSVGQTWGTQYF
TGTGCCAGCAGTGTAGGACAGACCTGGGGGACCCAGTACTTC
>TRBJ2-1|.|TRBV4-1|TRBD1
CASSQEGQGRNEQFF
TGCGCCAGCAGCCAAGAGGGACAGGGACGCAATGAGCAGTTCTTC
>TRBJ1-3|once|TRBV2|.
CASRDSSGNTIYF
TGTGCCAGCAGGGACAGCTCTGGAAACACCATATATTTT
>TRBJ2-6|.|TRBV7-9|.
CASSFRGSGANVLTF
TGTGCCAGCAGCTTCAGGGGTTCTGGGGCCAACGTCCTGACTTTC
>TRBJ2-1|.|TRBV11-3|TRBD1
CASSPGQGENNEQFF
TGTGCCAGCAGCCCGGGACAGGGAGAAAACAATGAGCAGTTCTTC
>TRBJ2-2|.|TRBV5-1|.
CAVRRQDNTGELFF
TGCGCCGTCCGCCGACAGGACAACACCGGGGAGCTGTTTTTT
>TRBJ1-1|.|TRBV6-5|TRBD1
CASRQQGAWVTEAFF
TGTGCCAGCAGGCAACAGGGGGCATGGGTCACTGAAGCTTTCTTT
>TRBJ1-1|.|TRBV4-1|TRBD1
CASSPLGTGGSEAFF
TGCGCCAGCAGCCCGCTCGGGACAGGTGGATCTGAAGCTTTCTTT
>TRBJ1-6|.|TRBV2|.
CATRDNSPLHF
TGTGCCACCCGAGATAATTCACCCCTCCACTTT
>TRBJ2-1|.|TRBV6-5|.
CASTGGPKNEQFF
TGTGCCAGCACCGGGGGGCCAAAGAATGAGCAGTTCTTC
>TRBJ1-6|.|TRBV5-1|.
CASSLGQGHSPLHF
TGCGCCAGCAGCTTGGGTCAGGGACACTCACCCCTCCACTTT
>TRBJ2-7|.|TRBV18|TRBD1
CASSEGQGGSYEQYF
TGTGCCAGCTCAGAGGGACAGGGAGGTTCGTACGAGCAGTACTTC
>TRBJ1-1|once|TRBV6-5|TRBD1
CASMRQGSTEAFF
TGTGCCAGCATGAGACAGGGGAGCACTGAAGCTTTCTTT
>TRBJ2-1|.|TRBV3-1/TRBV3-2|.
CASSQDFQQFF
TGTGCCAGCAGCCAAGACTTTCAGCAGTTCTTC
>TRBJ2-2|.|TRBV6-5|TRBD1
CASYRGPGELFF
TGTGCCAGTTACAGGGGGCCCGGGGAGCTGTTTTTT
>TRBJ2-1|few|TRBV6-5|TRBD1
CASSTGQGVYNEQFF
TGTGCCAGCAGTACAGGACAGGGGGTATACAATGAGCAGTTCTTC
>TRBJ2-1|once|TRBV18|.
CASSPSPREYNEQFF
TGTGCCAGCTCACCCTCTCCCCGGGAGTACAATGAGCAGTTCTTC
>TRBJ2-1|few|TRBV2|TRBD1
CASSELGQGYNEQFF
TGTGCCAGCAGTGAACTCGGACAGGGCTACAATGAGCAGTTCTTC
>TRBJ2-7|few|TRBV5-4|TRBD2
CASSLAGGPMDEQYF
TGTGCCAGCAGCTTAGCGGGGGGGCCGATGGACGAGCAGTACTTC
>TRBJ1-2|.|TRBV11-2|TRBD1
CASSPQTGGSGYTF
TGTGCCAGCAGCCCGCAGACAGGGGGCTCTGGCTACACCTTC
>TRBJ1-2|.|TRBV4-1|TRBD1
CASSQSRGQGGGYTF
TGCGCCAGCAGCCAATCCAGGGGGCAGGGGGGAGGCTACACCTTC
>TRBJ2-3|.|TRBV6-1|.
CASSEATDTQYF
TGTGCCAGCAGTGAGGCCACAGATACGCAGTATTTT
>TRBJ1-1|.|TRBV2|.
CASSGSGFSEAFF
TGTGCCAGCAGTGGATCAGGGTTCTCTGAAGCTTTCTTT
>TRBJ2-5|.|TRBV27|TRBD2
CASSLGREGETQYF
TGTGCCAGCAGTTTGGGACGGGAGGGCGAGACCCAGTACTTC
>TRBJ2-7|.|TRBV5-1|.
CASTKNGGRSEQYF
TGCGCCAGCACGAAGAACGGGGGTCGGAGCGAGCAGTACTTC
>TRBJ1-6|.|TRBV6-2/TRBV6-3|TRBD1
CASSYRWAGGSPLHF
TGTGCCAGCAGTTACCGTTGGGCAGGGGGATCACCCCTCCACTTT
>TRBJ2-2|.|TRBV6-1|.
CASSDPGQNTGELFF
TGTGCCAGCAGTGACCCGGGACAGAACACCGGGGAGCTGTTTTTT
>TRBJ2-2|.|TRBV7-8|TRBD2
CASSLFLAGGNTGELFF
TGTGCCAGCAGCTTATTCCTAGCGGGGGGGAACACCGGGGAGCTGTTTTTT
>TRBJ2-3|.|TRBV5-4|TRBD2
CASSTPSGLIVYTQYF
TGTGCCAGCAGCACACCTAGCGGGCTTATAGTCTATACGCAGTATTTT